Sequencing of this TCR beta chain was carried out in a study of beta chain features in type 1 diabetes (dated by TCRdb to between 2017 and 2018). With respect to the entire study: Patients and healthy donors did not differ in mean age, gender distribution, total cell number or subset yield. A total of 85 million to 140 million sorted cells were examined across all samples, and the number of cells per subset was strongly correlated with RNA yield. In the study, recently diagnosed type 1 diabetes patients and matched healthy donors were compared on the TCRB repertoires of their sorted circulating CD4+ T cell subsets. Naive and central memory subsets were obtained from all 28 donors, but regulatory and stem cell-like memory subsets were isolated from only 8 patients and roughly eight healthy donors.

Each donor gave one peripheral blood draw, approximately 120 mL on average, collected into heparinised tubes. Using a panel that included CD45RO, CCR7, CD25, CD127, CD95 and CD27, naive, central memory, regulatory and stem cell-like memory CD4+ T cells were sorted on a BD FACSAria II. A purity above 95% was achieved for all sorted populations. PBMCs were separated immediately by Lymphoprep density gradient centrifugation and were stained directly, without being cultured. Samples were stained and sorted in pairs, with one healthy donor and one patient per experiment, so that batch effects were minimized. This clone has only a few counts. Which antigen it targets is not known. Base qualities are not at hand, and no much larger clone is one base apart. All of the isolated RNA was reverse transcribed with the High Capacity cDNA Reverse Transcription Kit, so expressed TCRB transcripts were sequenced. Deep immunoSEQ sequencing was applied to naive, central memory and regulatory T cell samples, giving an average of around 4 million total reads per sample. Sorted cells were lysed in RLT buffer and RNA was extracted with DNase-treated RNeasy Micro or Mini kits, depending on cell number. To prevent cross-contamination, every cell subset was processed on its own, while patient and healthy donor samples were processed together. Using the immunoSEQ multiplex PCR, TCRB sequences were amplified from cDNA into 87-bp fragments spanning the CDR3 region. Sequencing of the amplicons was performed on the Illumina HiSeq platform. In the original analysis: PCR bias was corrected computationally using synthetic template baselines, and reads within Hamming distance 2 were collapsed, with unmergeable singletons discarded. Reads were aligned to IMGT to assign V, D and J genes, CDR3 length, and insertions or deletions at six rearrangement sites. Clonotype counts were normalized to sorted cell number within each subset before computing true diversity and Gini coefficients with the tcR R package. The overlap coefficient, calculated on TCRB nucleotide sequences, was used to quantify repertoire sharing. Out-of-frame TCRB sequences from naive cells were analyzed to stand in for the pre-selection repertoire. Not all clones reach the TCRdb copy of this immuneACCESS table, which keeps in-frame sequences only. Checked studies attribute under half of the gap to unresolved V genes and leave the rest unexplained. V and J calls and clone size are those listed in that table; D and trimming were worked out from the DNA. A total of about 620,000 clones appear in this sample, less than 20% of them only once. Approximately 0.093% of the sample is in the top ten clones.

The trim is 4 bases for V and 6 bases for J, with a gap of 16 bases between the germline ends. In the germline V gene (reference sequence), CDR1 corresponds to SGHNT and CDR2 to YYREEE. The CDR3, cysteine through phenylalanine, is 15 amino acids long. Kept here is only the CDR3 DNA, which spans 45 bases and is read in frame from base 1. Summary of the overall study and its limitations: Naive, central memory and regulatory TCRB repertoires appeared to be more similar among patients than among healthy donors. Patients with type 1 diabetes made fewer insertions and deleted more nucleotides at VDJ recombination sites, implying thymic rearrangement abnormalities. Because the HLA sub-analyses included only small numbers of individuals, any influence of HLA type on TCRB rearrangement was left unresolved. Shorter templates might have been favored by PCR, but patient and control samples were amplified and corrected together, so both groups would have been affected equally by any skew. Because cDNA rather than genomic DNA was sequenced, highly expressing activated cells could have been over-represented, although no difference in activation and CD3 levels was found between groups. Type 1 diabetes patients showed a moderate but significant shortening of TCRB CDR3 length in all four CD4+ subsets.

Material for sequencing was naive CD4+ T cells from blood. Read against the paper, the sample's cell subset or site label means: true naive CD4+ T cells. The receptor chain draws on TRBV5-4 and TRBJ2-2; the D gene is perhaps TRBD1, on 6 matching bases. The sequence came from a man younger than 30 in good health. CDR3 region: CASSQGRTIAGELFF. The nucleotides read TGTGCCAGCAGCCAGGGGCGGACAATTGCCGGGGAGCTGTTTTTT.